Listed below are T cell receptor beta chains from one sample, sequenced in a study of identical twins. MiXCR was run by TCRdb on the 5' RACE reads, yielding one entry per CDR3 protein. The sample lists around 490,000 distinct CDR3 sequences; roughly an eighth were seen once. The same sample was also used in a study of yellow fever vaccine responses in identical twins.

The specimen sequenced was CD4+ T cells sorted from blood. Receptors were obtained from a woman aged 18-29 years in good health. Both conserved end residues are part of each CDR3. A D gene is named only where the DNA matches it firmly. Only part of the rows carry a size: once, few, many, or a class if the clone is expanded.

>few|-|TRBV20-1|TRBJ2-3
CSARDPAASTDTQYF
TGCAGTGCTAGAGACCCTGCGGCTAGCACAGATACGCAGTATTTT
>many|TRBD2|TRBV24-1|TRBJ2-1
CATSDLRRGGAGNEQFF
TGTGCCACCAGTGATTTGCGCCGCGGGGGGGCCGGGAATGAGCAGTTCTTC
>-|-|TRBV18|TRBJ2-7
CASSPPSRYEQYF
TGTGCCAGCTCACCACCTAGCCGCTACGAGCAGTACTTC
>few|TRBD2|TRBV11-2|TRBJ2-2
CASSKPAGGTYTGELFF
TGTGCCAGCAGCAAACCAGCGGGGGGGACTTACACCGGGGAGCTGTTTTTT
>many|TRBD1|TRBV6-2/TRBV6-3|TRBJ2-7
CASAGTAYYEQYF
TGTGCCAGCGCCGGGACAGCGTATTACGAGCAGTACTTC
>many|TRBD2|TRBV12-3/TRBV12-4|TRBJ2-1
CASRPSGRALAEQFF
TGTGCCAGCAGACCTAGCGGGAGGGCCCTAGCTGAGCAGTTCTTC
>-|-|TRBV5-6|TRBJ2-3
CASSLSRVGTDTQYF
TGTGCCAGCAGCTTGTCTAGGGTCGGAACAGATACGCAGTATTTT
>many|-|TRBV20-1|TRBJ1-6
CSARAGEAYNSPLHF
TGCAGTGCTAGAGCGGGGGAGGCCTATAATTCACCCCTCCACTTT
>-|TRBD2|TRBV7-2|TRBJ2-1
CASSLLAGSLNEQFF
TGTGCCAGCAGCTTACTAGCGGGATCTCTCAATGAGCAGTTCTTC
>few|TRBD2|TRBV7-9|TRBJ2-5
CASSPSRLAGVSETQYF
TGTGCCAGCAGCCCAAGTCGACTAGCGGGAGTTTCAGAGACCCAGTACTTC
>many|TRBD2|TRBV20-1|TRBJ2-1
CSASGGAAYNEQFF
TGCAGTGCTAGCGGGGGGGCCGCTTACAATGAGCAGTTCTTC
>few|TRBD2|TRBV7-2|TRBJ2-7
CASSLEAGVDYEQYF
TGTGCCAGCAGCTTAGAAGCGGGAGTAGACTACGAGCAGTACTTC
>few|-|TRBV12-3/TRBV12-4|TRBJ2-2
CASSLVNDRTGELFF
TGTGCCAGCAGTTTAGTCAACGATAGGACCGGGGAGCTGTTTTTT
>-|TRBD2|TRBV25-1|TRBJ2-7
CASREGTSLEQYF
TGTGCCAGCAGGGAAGGGACTAGCCTCGAGCAGTACTTC
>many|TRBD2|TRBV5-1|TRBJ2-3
CASSSLPLRTSIPDTQYF
TGCGCCAGCAGCTCCCTCCCCCTCCGGACTAGCATCCCAGATACGCAGTATTTT
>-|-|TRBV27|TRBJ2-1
CASRQGGGSYNEQFF
TGTGCCAGCAGACAGGGGGGAGGGTCCTACAATGAGCAGTTCTTC
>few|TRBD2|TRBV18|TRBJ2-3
CASSEAGGPDTQYF
TGTGCCAGCTCAGAAGCGGGAGGCCCAGATACGCAGTATTTT
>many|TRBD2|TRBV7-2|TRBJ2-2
CASSLSLAGVTGELFF
TGTGCCAGCAGCTTAAGCCTAGCGGGAGTAACCGGGGAGCTGTTTTTT
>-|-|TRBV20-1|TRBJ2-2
CSARDPGARRGTGELFF
TGCAGTGCTAGAGATCCGGGGGCCCGTCGGGGAACCGGGGAGCTGTTTTTT
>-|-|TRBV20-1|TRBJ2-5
CSASLGIGGASYF
TGCAGTGCTTCCTTGGGTATAGGCGGTGCCTCGTACTTC
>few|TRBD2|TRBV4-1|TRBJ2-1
CASSPQSAGVGEQFF
TGCGCCAGCAGCCCTCAGTCAGCGGGAGTTGGGGAGCAGTTCTTC
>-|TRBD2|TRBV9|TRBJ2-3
CASSVDPGGSTDTQYF
TGTGCCAGCAGCGTAGATCCGGGGGGGAGCACAGATACGCAGTATTTT
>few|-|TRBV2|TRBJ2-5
CASSASRETQYF
TGTGCCAGCAGTGCGTCCCGGGAGACCCAGTACTTC